The 2 T cell receptor beta chains below all came from one sample that was sequenced in a study of cytomegalovirus exposure and HLA in healthy donors. With 60 Vbeta and 13 Jbeta primers, the PCR was carried out. The repertoire was sequenced with immunoSEQ multiplex PCR; TCRdb's copy has only in-frame clones and lacks some. In all, the sample yields approximately 150,000 clones. Sequencing used PBMCs. Receptor source: a woman aged 45-65 years in good health and CMV-seronegative.

V and J are TRBV5-4 and TRBJ1-1; the D gene is possibly TRBD1 (6 bases). Germline V gene data show CDR1 as SGHNT and CDR2 as YYREEE (reference sequence). Trimming stripped 4 bases from V and 3 bases from J, with 13 bases between. The CDR3 consists of 14 residues. The CDR3 loop is CASSPGQLDTEAFF. CDR3 nucleotides: TGTGCCAGCAGCCCTGGACAGTTGGACACTGAAGCTTTCTTT.

The V gene is TRBV29-1, the J gene TRBJ2-3; TRBD2 might be the D (6 bases). This CDR3 has 12 amino acids. Trimming left V 6 bases short and J 2 bases short, with 9 bases between. Germline V lookup: CDR1 SQVTM, CDR2 ANQGSEA. The DNA for the CDR3 is TGCAGCGTACGGGGGTTCACAGATACGCAGTATTTT. As protein: CSVRGFTDTQYF.